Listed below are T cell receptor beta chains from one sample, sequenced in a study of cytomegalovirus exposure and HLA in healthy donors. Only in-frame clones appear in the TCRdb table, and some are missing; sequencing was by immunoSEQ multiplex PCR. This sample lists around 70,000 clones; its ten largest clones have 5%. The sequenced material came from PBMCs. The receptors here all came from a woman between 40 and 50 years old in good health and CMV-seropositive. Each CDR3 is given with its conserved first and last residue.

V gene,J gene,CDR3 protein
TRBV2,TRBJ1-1,CASRGLEAFF
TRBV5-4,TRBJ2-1,CASSLRGEQFF
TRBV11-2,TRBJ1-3,CASSNSGGLGSGNTIYF
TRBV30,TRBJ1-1,CAWSVLGYTEAFF
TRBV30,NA,CAWASGTAFYEQYF
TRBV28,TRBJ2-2,CASVLGREAGELFF
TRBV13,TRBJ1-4,CASSSGTGMENEKLFF
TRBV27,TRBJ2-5,CASSSHSTSQETQYF
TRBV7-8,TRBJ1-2,CASSLALDRGEIAGYTF
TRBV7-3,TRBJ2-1,CASSRYGTSGTYEQFF
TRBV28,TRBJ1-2,CASSFVRTSPRDGYTF
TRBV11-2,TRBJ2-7,CASSPTRDIGYYEQYF
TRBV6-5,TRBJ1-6,CASRPRGTNSPLHF
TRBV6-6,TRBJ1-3,CASSYRTIYF
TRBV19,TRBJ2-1,CASSIAYGESYNEQFF
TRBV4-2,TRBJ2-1,CASSRGGDYNEQFF
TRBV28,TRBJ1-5,CATVESGRFVQPQHF
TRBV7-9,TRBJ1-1,CASSLRAGANTEAFF
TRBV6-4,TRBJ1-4,CASSMEEGNEKLFF
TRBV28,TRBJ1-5,CASRQGQEGYSNQPQHF
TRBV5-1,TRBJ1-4,CASSGGQRSEKLFF
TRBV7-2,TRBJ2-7,CASSPGTRREQYF